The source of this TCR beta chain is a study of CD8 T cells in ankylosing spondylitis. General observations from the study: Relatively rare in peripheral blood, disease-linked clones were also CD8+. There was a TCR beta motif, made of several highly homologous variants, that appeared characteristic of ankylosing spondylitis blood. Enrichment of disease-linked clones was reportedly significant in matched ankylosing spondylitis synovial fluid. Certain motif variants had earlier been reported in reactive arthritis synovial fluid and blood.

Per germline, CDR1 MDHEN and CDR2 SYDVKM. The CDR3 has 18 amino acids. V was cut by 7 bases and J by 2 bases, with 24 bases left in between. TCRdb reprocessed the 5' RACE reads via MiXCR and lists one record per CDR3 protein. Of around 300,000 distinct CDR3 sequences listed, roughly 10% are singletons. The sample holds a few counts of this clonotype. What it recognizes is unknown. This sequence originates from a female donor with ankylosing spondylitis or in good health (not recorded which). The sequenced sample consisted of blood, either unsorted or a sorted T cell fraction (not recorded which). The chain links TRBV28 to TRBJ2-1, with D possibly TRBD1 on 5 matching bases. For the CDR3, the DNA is TGTGCCAGCATTCCCGTGGCAGGGTGGGAAACCACCTACAATGAGCAGTTCTTC. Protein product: CASIPVAGWETTYNEQFF.